This TCR beta chain appears in the sequencing data of a study of Graves' ophthalmopathy and Graves' hyperthyroidism. This clonotype was seen a handful of times. Its antigen remains unidentified. Germline V gene lookup returns CDR1 SEHNR and CDR2 FQNEAQ (reference sequence). The V and J ends lost 1 base and 0 bases respectively, with 13 bases between them. The CDR3 is 17 amino acids. The study's findings and limits: Ophthalmopathy progression predictions by the model showed approximately 79% specificity and approximately 67% sensitivity.

Amplification of the TCR beta CDR3 regions used RNA transcripts (as template). The workflow started with a first-round RT-PCR run with HTBI primers and then moved on to a second-round multiplex PCR. One entry per CDR3 protein results from TCRdb running MiXCR on the multiplex PCR reads. The sample carries about 740,000 distinct CDR3 sequences, 35% to 50% recorded once. This receptor was identified in an adult man with Graves' ophthalmopathy. This sequence joins TRBV7-9 and TRBJ1-5; unclear D gene. Material for sequencing was peripheral blood. In nucleotides, the CDR3 is TGTGCCAGCAGCTTAGATCCCCCCCCTTATAGCAATCAGCCCCAGCATTTT. Residues: CASSLDPPPYSNQPQHF.